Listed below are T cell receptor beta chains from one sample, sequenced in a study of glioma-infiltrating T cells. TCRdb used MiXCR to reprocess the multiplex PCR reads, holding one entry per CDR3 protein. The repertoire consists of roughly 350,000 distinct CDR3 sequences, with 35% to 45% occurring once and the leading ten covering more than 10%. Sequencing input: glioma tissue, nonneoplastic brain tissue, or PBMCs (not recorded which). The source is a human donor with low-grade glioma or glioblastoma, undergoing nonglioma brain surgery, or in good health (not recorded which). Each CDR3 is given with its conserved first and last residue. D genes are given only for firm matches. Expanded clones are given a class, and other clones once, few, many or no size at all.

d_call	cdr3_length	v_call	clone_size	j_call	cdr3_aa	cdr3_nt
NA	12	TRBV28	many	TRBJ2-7	CASSYRTYEQYF	TGTGCCAGCAGTTACAGAACCTACGAGCAGTACTTC
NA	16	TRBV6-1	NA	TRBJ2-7	CASSPWAVTYNNEQYF	TGTGCCAGCAGTCCCTGGGCCGTGACTTACAACAATGAGCAGTACTTC
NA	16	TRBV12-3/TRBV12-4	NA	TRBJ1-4	CASSYRDFGLFEKLFF	TGTGCCAGCAGTTACAGGGACTTCGGGTTGTTTGAAAAACTGTTTTTT
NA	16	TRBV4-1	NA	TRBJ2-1	CASSDSRGRSYNEQFF	TGCGCCAGCAGCGATTCTCGCGGACGCTCCTACAATGAGCAGTTCTTC
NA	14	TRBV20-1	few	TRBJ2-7	CSARVWTVTYEQYF	TGCAGTGCTAGGGTCTGGACAGTTACCTACGAGCAGTACTTC
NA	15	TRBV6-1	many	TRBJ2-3	CASGLNGMVTDTQYF	TGTGCCAGCGGTCTCAACGGGATGGTCACAGATACGCAGTATTTT
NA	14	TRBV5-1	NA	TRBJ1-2	CASSLLTGNYGYTF	TGCGCCAGCAGCCTACTCACAGGGAACTATGGCTACACCTTC
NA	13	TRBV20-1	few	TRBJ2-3	CSARDLGRDMQYF	TGCAGTGCTAGAGATCTTGGACGGGATATGCAGTATTTT
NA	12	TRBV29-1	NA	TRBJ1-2	CSVESGPYGYTF	TGCAGCGTTGAGTCGGGGCCATATGGCTACACCTTC
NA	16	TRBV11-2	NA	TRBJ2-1	CASSLGLAVDGAEQFF	TGTGCCAGCAGCTTAGGTTTGGCCGTGGATGGAGCGGAGCAGTTCTTC
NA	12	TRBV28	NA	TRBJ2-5	CASSFRDETQYF	TGTGCCAGCAGTTTTAGGGATGAGACCCAGTACTTC
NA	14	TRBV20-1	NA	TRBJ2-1	CSASRDLRLREQFF	TGCAGTGCTAGCCGGGACTTACGCTTACGGGAGCAGTTCTTC
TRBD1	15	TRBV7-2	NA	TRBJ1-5	CASSGQGGSNQPQHF	TGTGCCAGCAGCGGACAGGGGGGAAGCAATCAGCCCCAGCATTTT
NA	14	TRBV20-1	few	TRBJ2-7	CSARDRAGNYEQYF	TGCAGTGCTAGAGATAGGGCGGGAAACTACGAGCAGTACTTC
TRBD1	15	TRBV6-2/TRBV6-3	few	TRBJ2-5	CASTKGTGGYETQYF	TGTGCCAGCACAAAAGGGACAGGGGGTTATGAGACCCAGTACTTC
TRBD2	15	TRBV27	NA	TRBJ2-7	CAGSPGTSGKHEQYF	TGTGCCGGCAGTCCGGGGACTAGCGGGAAACACGAGCAGTACTTC
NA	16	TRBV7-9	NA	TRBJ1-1	CASSLGVGQWDTEAFF	TGTGCCAGCAGCTTAGGGGTAGGACAGTGGGACACTGAAGCTTTCTTT
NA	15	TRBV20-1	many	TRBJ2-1	CSTPGAGSSYNEQFF	TGCAGTACACCCGGTGCGGGGAGCTCCTACAATGAGCAGTTCTTC
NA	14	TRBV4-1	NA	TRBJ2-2	CASSQVQGSGELFF	TGCGCCAGCAGCCAAGTTCAAGGGTCCGGGGAGCTGTTTTTT
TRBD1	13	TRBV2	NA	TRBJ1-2	CASSEGTEDGYTF	TGTGCCAGCAGTGAGGGGACAGAGGATGGCTACACCTTC
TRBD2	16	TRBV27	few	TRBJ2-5	CASSSPRLAGSETQYF	TGTGCCAGCAGTTCCCCCCGACTAGCGGGAAGTGAGACCCAGTACTTC
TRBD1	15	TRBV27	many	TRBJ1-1	CASSLWGQGPSEAFF	TGTGCCAGCAGTTTATGGGGACAGGGTCCTTCTGAAGCTTTCTTT
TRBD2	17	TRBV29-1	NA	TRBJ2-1	CSVVIGTSGRLYNEQFF	TGCAGCGTAGTTATCGGGACTAGCGGGAGGTTGTACAATGAGCAGTTCTTC
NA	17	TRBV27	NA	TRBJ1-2	CASSPGVLGRGVVGYTF	TGTGCCAGCAGTCCGGGTGTCCTCGGCAGGGGAGTGGTAGGCTACACCTTC
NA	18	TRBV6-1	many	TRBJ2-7	CASSPRGGPGGSSYEQYF	TGTGCCAGCAGTCCCCGGGGCGGGCCAGGGGGGAGCTCCTACGAGCAGTACTTC
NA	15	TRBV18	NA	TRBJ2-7	CASSPQGRSTHEQYF	TGTGCCAGCTCACCTCAGGGAAGGAGTACCCACGAGCAGTACTTC
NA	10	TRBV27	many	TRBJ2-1	CASSLSPQFF	TGTGCCAGCAGTTTATCCCCGCAGTTCTTC
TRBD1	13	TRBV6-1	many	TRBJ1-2	CASSSNGQGGYTF	TGTGCCAGCAGTTCCAATGGACAGGGCGGCTACACCTTC
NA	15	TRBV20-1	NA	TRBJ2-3	CSARRPKRFTNTQYF	TGCAGTGCCCGGAGACCGAAACGGTTCACAAATACGCAGTATTTT
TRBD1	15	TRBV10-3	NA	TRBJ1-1	CAISEPDRVNTEAFF	TGTGCCATCAGTGAGCCGGACAGGGTGAACACTGAAGCTTTCTTT
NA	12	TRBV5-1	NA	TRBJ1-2	CASRGQGHGYTF	TGCGCCAGCAGGGGCCAGGGCCATGGCTACACCTTC
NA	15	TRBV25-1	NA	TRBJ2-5	CASSVAGSGQETQYF	TGTGCCAGCAGTGTCGCAGGGAGCGGCCAAGAGACCCAGTACTTC
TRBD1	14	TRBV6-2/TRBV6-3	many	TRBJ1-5	CASKARGSNQPQHF	TGTGCCAGCAAGGCCAGGGGGTCCAATCAGCCCCAGCATTTT
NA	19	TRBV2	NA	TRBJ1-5	CASSQRMVRVGFRDQPQHF	TGTGCCAGCAGCCAACGGATGGTCAGGGTAGGATTTAGGGATCAGCCCCAGCATTTT
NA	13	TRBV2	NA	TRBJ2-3	CASGREMGDTQYF	TGTGCCAGCGGCAGGGAGATGGGAGATACGCAGTATTTT
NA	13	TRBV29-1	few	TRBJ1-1	CSGAPRGGTEAFF	TGCAGCGGCGCCCCGAGGGGGGGCACTGAAGCTTTCTTT
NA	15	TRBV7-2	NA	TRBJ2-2	CASSPGLLGTGELFF	TGTGCCAGCAGCCCGGGACTCCTTGGGACCGGGGAGCTGTTTTTT
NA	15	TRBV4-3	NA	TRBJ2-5	CASSQHWTDQETQYF	TGCGCCAGCAGCCAACATTGGACAGATCAAGAGACCCAGTACTTC
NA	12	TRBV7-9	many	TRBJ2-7	CASSPRLGEQYF	TGTGCCAGCAGCCCTAGACTGGGAGAGCAGTACTTC
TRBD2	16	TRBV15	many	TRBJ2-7	CATSRVRTSGSDEQYF	TGTGCCACCAGCAGAGTCCGGACTAGCGGGAGTGACGAGCAGTACTTC
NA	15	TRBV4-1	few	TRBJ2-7	CASSQVGGMGREQYF	TGCGCCAGCAGCCAAGTAGGAGGGATGGGTCGCGAGCAGTACTTC
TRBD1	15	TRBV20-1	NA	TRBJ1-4	CSAIIPGQLNEKLFF	TGCAGTGCTATAATCCCGGGACAGCTTAATGAAAAACTGTTTTTT
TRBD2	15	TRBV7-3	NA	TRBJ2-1	CASSWGTSENNEQFF	TGTGCCAGCAGCTGGGGGACTAGCGAGAACAATGAGCAGTTCTTC
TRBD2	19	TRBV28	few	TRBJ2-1	CASSPDYSGTSGNYNEQFF	TGTGCCAGCAGTCCCGACTACAGTGGGACTAGCGGGAATTACAATGAGCAGTTCTTC
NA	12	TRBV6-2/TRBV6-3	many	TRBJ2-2	CASSYATGELFF	TGTGCCAGCAGTTACGCCACCGGGGAGCTGTTTTTT
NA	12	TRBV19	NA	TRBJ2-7	CATTDFSYEQYF	TGTGCCACCACCGACTTTTCCTACGAGCAGTACTTC
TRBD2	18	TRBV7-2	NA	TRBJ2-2	CASSLGRTSGSLTGELFF	TGTGCCAGCAGCTTAGGACGGACTAGCGGGAGTTTAACCGGGGAGCTGTTTTTT
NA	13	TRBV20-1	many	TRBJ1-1	CSAWKTANTEAFF	TGCAGCGCATGGAAGACAGCGAACACTGAAGCTTTCTTT
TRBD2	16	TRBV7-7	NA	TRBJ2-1	CASSLEGLADNNEQFF	TGTGCTAGCAGCTTGGAGGGACTAGCGGATAACAATGAGCAGTTCTTC
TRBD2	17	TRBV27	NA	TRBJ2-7	CASRTSGSRRDYYEQYF	TGTGCCAGCAGGACTAGCGGGAGTCGCAGGGACTACTACGAGCAGTACTTC
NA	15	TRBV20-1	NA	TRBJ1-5	CSARDRQGGGQPQHF	TGCAGTGCTAGAGATCGCCAGGGCGGGGGTCAGCCCCAGCATTTT
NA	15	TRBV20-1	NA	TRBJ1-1	CSAGGRGSGNSEAFF	TGCAGTGCTGGAGGGAGGGGCTCCGGGAACAGTGAAGCTTTCTTT
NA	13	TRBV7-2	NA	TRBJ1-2	CASRLGAGYGYTF	TGTGCCAGCAGATTGGGGGCTGGCTATGGCTACACCTTC